This TCR beta chain was identified during a study of CD8+ T cells in alopecia areata. Findings of the study overall: Normal skin's resident alphabeta T cells are sequenced alongside lesional scalp T cells. Compared with normal scalp, lesional scalp had higher clonality and more expanded CD8+ clones.

About this clone itself: The antigen is unknown.

V was cut by 6 bases and J by 5 bases, with 10 bases left in between. The CDR3 totals 12 residues. Per germline, CDR1 ENHRY and CDR2 SYGVKD. Treatment in this sample: oral pan-JAK inhibitor, 5-10 mg twice daily. Isolated RNA was reverse transcribed into cDNA used as the sequencing template. Libraries were prepared by immunoSEQ multiplex PCR; TCRdb keeps only in-frame clonotypes and omits some of them. The sample includes roughly 180,000 clones, around 60% of them seen just once. The chain is built from TRBV10-3 and TRBJ2-5, with D perhaps given as TRBD1 or TRBD2 (6 bases each). This receptor was obtained from a human donor with alopecia areata. The sequencing here drew on CD4+ T cells sorted from blood, taken at week 4, from a patient treated with tofacitinib. The CDR3 nucleotides read TGTGCCATCAGCGGGGGCGCGGAGACCCAGTACTTC. Amino acids: CAISGGAETQYF.